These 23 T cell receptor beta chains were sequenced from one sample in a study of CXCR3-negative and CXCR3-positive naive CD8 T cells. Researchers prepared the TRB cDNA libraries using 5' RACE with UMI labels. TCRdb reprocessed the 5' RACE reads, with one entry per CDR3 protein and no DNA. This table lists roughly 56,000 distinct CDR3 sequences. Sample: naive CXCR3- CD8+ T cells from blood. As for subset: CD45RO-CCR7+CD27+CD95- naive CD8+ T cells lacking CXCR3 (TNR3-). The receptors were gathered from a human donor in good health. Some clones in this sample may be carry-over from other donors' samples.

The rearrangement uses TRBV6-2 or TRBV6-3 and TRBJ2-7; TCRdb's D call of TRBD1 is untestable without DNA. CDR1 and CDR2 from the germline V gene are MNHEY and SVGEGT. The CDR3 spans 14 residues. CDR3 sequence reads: CASNGRGSWDEQYF.

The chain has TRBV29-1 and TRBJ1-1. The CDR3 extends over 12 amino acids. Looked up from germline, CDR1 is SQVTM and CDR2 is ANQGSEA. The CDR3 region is CSAEPQGPEAFF.

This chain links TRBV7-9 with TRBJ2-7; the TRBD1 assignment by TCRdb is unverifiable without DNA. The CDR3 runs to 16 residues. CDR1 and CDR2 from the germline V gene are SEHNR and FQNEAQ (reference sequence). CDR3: CASSLASAGGNYEQYF. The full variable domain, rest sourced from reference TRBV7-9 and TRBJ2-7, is DTGVSQNPRHKITKRGQNVTFRCDPISEHNRLYWYRQTLGQGPEFLTYFQNEAQLEKSRLLSDRFSAERPKGSFSTLEIQRTEQGDSAMYLCASSLASAGGNYEQYFGPGTRLTVT.

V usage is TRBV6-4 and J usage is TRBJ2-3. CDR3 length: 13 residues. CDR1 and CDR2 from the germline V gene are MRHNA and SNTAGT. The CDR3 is CASSASETDTQYF.

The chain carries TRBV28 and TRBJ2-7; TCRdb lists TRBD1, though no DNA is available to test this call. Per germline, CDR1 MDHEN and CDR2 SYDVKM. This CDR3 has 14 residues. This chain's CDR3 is CASKRTAYSYEQYF.

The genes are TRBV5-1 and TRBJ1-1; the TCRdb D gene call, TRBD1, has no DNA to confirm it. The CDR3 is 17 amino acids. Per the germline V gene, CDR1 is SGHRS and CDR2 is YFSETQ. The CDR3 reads CASSLMGGMQLNTEAFF.

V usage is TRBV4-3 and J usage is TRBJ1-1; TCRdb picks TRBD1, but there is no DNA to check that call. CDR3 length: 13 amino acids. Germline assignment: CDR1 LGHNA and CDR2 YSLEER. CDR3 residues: CASSQEPTGEAFF.

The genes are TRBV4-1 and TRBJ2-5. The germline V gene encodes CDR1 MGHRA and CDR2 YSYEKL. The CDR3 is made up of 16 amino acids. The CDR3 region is CASSQVLGQFQETQYF.

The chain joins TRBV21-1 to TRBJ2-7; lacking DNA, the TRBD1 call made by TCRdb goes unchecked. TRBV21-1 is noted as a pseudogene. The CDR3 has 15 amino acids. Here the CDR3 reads CASSKARHRANEQYF.

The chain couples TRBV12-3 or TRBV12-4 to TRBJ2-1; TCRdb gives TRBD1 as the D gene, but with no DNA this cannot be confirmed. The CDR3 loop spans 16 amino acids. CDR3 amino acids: CASSFFLREARNEQFF.

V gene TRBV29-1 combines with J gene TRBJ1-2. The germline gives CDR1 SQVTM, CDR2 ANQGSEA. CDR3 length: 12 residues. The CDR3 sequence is CSVQYGDLGYTF.

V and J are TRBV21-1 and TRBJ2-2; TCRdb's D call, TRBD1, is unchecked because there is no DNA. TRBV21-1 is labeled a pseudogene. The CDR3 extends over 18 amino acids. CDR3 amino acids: CASSTNPTGVNTTGELFF.

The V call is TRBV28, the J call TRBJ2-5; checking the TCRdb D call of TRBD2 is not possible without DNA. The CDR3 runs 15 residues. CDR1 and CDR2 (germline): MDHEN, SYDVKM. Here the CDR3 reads CASSPTRAGAETQYF.

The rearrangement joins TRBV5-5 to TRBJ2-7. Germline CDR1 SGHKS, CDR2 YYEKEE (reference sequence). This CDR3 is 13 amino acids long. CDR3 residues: CASSWDRVYEQYF.

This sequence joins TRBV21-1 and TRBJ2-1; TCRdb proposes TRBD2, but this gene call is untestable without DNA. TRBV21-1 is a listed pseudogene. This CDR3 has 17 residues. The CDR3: CASSTHRTSGGYNEQFF.

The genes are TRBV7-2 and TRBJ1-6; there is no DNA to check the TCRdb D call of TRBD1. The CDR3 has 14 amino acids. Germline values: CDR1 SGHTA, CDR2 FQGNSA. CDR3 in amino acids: CASSLDLGDSPLHF.

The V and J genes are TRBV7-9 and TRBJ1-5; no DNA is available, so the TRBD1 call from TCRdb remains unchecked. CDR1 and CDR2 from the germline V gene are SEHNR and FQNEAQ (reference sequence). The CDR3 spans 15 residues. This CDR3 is CASSRTGDSNQPQHF.

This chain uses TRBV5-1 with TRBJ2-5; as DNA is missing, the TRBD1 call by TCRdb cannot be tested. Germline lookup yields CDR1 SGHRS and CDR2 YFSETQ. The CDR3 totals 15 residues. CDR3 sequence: CASSDPHDREETQYF. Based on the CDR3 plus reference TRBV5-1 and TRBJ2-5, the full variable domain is KAGVTQTPRYLIKTRGQQVTLSCSPISGHRSVSWYQQTPGQGLQFLFEYFSETQRNKGNFPGRFSGRQFSNSRSEMNVSTLELGDSALYLCASSDPHDREETQYFGPGTRLLVL.

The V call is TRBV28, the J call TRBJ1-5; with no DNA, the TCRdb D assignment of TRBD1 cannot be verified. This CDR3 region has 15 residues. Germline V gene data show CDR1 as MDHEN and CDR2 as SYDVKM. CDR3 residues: CASSLRGMGNQPQHF.

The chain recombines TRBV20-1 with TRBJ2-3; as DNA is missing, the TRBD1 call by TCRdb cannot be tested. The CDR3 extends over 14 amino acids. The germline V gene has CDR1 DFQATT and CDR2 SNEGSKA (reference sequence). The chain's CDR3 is CSAREGPGGDTQYF.

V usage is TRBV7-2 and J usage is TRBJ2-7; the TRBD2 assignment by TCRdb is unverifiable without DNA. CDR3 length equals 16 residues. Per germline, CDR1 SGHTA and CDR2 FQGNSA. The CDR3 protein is CASSPYPSGGAYEQYF.

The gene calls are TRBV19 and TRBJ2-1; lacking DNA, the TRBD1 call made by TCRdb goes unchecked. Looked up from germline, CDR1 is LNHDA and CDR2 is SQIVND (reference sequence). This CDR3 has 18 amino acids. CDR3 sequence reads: CASSINRQGDSRNNEQFF.

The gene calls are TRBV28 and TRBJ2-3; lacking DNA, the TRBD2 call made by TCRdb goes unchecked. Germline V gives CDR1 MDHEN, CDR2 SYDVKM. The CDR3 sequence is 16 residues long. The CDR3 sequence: CASSFGSGALGDTQYF.